This T cell receptor beta chain was profiled in a study of cytomegalovirus exposure and HLA in healthy donors. Study-level information: A previous analysis identified around 120 million unique TCR beta sequences derived from around 200 million T cells. Whole-study results and caveats: The majority of TCR sequences were rare, yet some public TCRs appeared in many donors.

Worth noting for this clone: As yet, its antigen is unknown.

Use of 60 Vbeta and 13 Jbeta primers characterized the PCR. How the authors handled the data: Unique TCR beta chains totaled about 73 million in a later count, with 8.5 million to 12 million of them shared. The method was immunoSEQ multiplex PCR; TCRdb's version includes in-frame clones alone and lacks a portion of them. V and J calls and clone size follow that table, whereas D and trimming were derived from the DNA. The table has roughly 130,000 clones, around 74% seen once; the top ten hold approximately 7%. This cohort consisted of healthy bone marrow donors. Germline V gives CDR1 SGHTA, CDR2 FQGNSA. CDR3 length equals 15 residues. V lost 1 base, J lost 7 bases, and 4 bases stayed unmatched.

The source is a man between 40 and 49 years old in good health and CMV-seropositive. The sequenced material came from PBMCs. The chain employs TRBV7-2 and TRBJ1-6; 7 nucleotides match TRBD1. Here the CDR3 reads CASSLDRGDNSPLHF. In nucleotides, the CDR3 is TGTGCCAGCAGCTTAGACAGGGGTGACAATTCACCCCTCCACTTT. Filled out from reference TRBV7-2 and TRBJ1-6, the complete variable domain reads GAGVSQSPSNKVTEKGKDVELRCDPISGHTALYWYRQSLGQGLEFLIYFQGNSAPDKSGLPSDRFSAERTGGSVSTLTIQRTQQEDSAVYLCASSLDRGDNSPLHFGNGTRLTVT.